This is a list of T cell receptor beta chains from one sample in a study. MiXCR, run by TCRdb on the 5' RACE reads, gives a single entry per CDR3 protein. This table has about 53,000 distinct CDR3 sequences, almost 25% appearing once. The sample comprised tumor-infiltrating naive CD4+ T cells sorted from the breast tumor. The receptors here all came from a female donor with breast cancer. The CDR3 runs from the conserved cysteine through the conserved F or W. D genes are given only for firm matches. Clone size is not always given. Where it is, it says once, few, many or a class for expanded clones.

CDR3nt | CDR3aa | d_gene | abundance | j_gene | v_gene
TGTGCCAGCACTCCAGGGGGGGGCACCCGCAATCAGCCCCAGCATTTT | CASTPGGGTRNQPQHF | TRBD1 | NA | TRBJ1-5 | TRBV7-9
TGTGCCAGCAGCCCTCGACGAGGGGATACGCAGTATTTT | CASSPRRGDTQYF | NA | NA | TRBJ2-3 | TRBV11-2
TGTGCCAGCAGACTAACAGGGAACTATGGCTACACCTTC | CASRLTGNYGYTF | NA | few | TRBJ1-2 | TRBV28
TGTGCCAGCAGCGGCCAGGGGCTTACTAATGAAAAACTGTTTTTT | CASSGQGLTNEKLFF | NA | few | TRBJ1-4 | TRBV9
TGCGCCAGCAGCCCGGGACTAGCGGGAGGGACCCAAGAGACCCAGTACTTC | CASSPGLAGGTQETQYF | TRBD2 | few | TRBJ2-5 | TRBV5-1
TGCAGCGTGGGTACAGGAGTCGGCTATGGCTACACCTTC | CSVGTGVGYGYTF | NA | medium-sized | TRBJ1-2 | TRBV29-1
TGTGCCAGCAGCCTAGCGGCTAGCACAGATACGCAGTATTTT | CASSLAASTDTQYF | TRBD2 | few | TRBJ2-3 | TRBV9
TGTGCCAGCAGTTTAGGGGCAGGGGTGGGCACAGATACGCAGTATTTT | CASSLGAGVGTDTQYF | NA | NA | TRBJ2-3 | TRBV7-9
TGTGCCAGCAGCCTCCAGGGCAGGTTGGATGAAAAACTGTTTTTT | CASSLQGRLDEKLFF | NA | many | TRBJ1-4 | TRBV7-2
TGCGCCAGCAGCTTGGGACACGGGGCAGATACGCAGTATTTT | CASSLGHGADTQYF | NA | few | TRBJ2-3 | TRBV5-1
TGCGCCAGCAGCCAACTCTCGAATAACTATGGCTACACCTTC | CASSQLSNNYGYTF | NA | few | TRBJ1-2 | TRBV5-1
TGTGCCAGCAGTTTTAACTCTGGGGCCAACGTCCTGACTTTC | CASSFNSGANVLTF | NA | few | TRBJ2-6 | TRBV12-3/TRBV12-4
TGTGCCACCCGAGGCAGGGGGCGAGAGACCCAGTACTTC | CATRGRGRETQYF | TRBD1 | few | TRBJ2-5 | TRBV24-1
TGTGCCAGCAGTTCGTCCGGGACAGGGGTAGCTTTCTTT | CASSSSGTGVAFF | TRBD1 | NA | TRBJ1-1 | TRBV28
TGTGCCAGCAGGCACGGGGGACAGCCCCAGCATTTT | CASRHGGQPQHF | NA | few | TRBJ1-5 | TRBV28
TGTGCCAGCAGCTTGCAGACAGGGTACAATGAGCAGTTCTTC | CASSLQTGYNEQFF | TRBD1 | NA | TRBJ2-1 | TRBV5-6
TGTGCCAGCACTCGGAACACTGAAGCTTTCTTT | CASTRNTEAFF | NA | NA | TRBJ1-1 | TRBV9
TGCGCCAGCAGCTCGCCAGGCAAACACAATGAGCAGTTCTTC | CASSSPGKHNEQFF | NA | many | TRBJ2-1 | TRBV5-1
TGTGCCAGCCTCTTAATGGGTAGCAATCAGCCCCAGCATTTT | CASLLMGSNQPQHF | NA | few | TRBJ1-5 | TRBV6-1
TGCGCCAGCAGCCAAGATTTGGCGGCCAAGGTGACCCAGTACTTC | CASSQDLAAKVTQYF | NA | few | TRBJ2-5 | TRBV4-3
TGCGCCAGCAGCCCCCACCTGAGCGCGGGAGTTTTAAACAATGAGCAGTTCTTC | CASSPHLSAGVLNNEQFF | TRBD2 | many | TRBJ2-1 | TRBV4-3
TGTGCCAGCAGATGGGCAGGGGACACCGGGGAGCTGTTTTTT | CASRWAGDTGELFF | NA | NA | TRBJ2-2 | TRBV2
TGTGCCAGCTCACCACGGTATTCGGAAGATGAAAAACTGTTTTTT | CASSPRYSEDEKLFF | NA | few | TRBJ1-4 | TRBV18